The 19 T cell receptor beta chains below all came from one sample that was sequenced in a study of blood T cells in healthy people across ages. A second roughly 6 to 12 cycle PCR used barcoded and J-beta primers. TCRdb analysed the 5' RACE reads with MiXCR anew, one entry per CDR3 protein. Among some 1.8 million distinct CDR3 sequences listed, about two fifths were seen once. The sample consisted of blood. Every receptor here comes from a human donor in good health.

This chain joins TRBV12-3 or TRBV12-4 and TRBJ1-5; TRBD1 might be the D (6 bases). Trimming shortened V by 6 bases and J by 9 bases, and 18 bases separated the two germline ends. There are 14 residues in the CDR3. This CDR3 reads CASSFQGPQRPQHF. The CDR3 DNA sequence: TGTGCCAGCAGCTTCCAGGGGCCTCAACGGCCCCAGCATTTT.

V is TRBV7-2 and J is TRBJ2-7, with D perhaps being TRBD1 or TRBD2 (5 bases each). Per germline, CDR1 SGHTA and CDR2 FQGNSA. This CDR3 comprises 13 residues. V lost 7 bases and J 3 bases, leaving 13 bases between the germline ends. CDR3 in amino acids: CASNWDGGYEQYF. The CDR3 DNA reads TGTGCCAGCAACTGGGACGGTGGCTACGAGCAGTACTTC.

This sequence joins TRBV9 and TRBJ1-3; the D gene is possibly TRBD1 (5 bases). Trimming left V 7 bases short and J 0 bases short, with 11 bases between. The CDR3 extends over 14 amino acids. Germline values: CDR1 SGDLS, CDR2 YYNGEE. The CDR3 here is CASGLGHSGNTIYF. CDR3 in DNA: TGTGCCAGCGGCCTGGGGCACTCTGGAAACACCATATATTTT.

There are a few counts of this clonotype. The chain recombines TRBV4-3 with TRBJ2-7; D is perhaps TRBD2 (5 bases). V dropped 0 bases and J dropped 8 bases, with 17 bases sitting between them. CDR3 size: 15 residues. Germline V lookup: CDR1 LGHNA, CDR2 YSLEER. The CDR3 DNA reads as TGCGCCAGCAGCCAAGACCCTGCTGGCGCCGGGAAGCAGTACTTC. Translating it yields CASSQDPAGAGKQYF.

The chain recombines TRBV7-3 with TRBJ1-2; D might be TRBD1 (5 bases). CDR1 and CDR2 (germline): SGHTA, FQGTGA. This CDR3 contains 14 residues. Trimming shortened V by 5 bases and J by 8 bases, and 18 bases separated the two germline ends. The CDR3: CASSSSVGRGGYTF. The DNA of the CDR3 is TGTGCCAGCAGCAGTAGTGTAGGGAGGGGAGGCTACACCTTC.

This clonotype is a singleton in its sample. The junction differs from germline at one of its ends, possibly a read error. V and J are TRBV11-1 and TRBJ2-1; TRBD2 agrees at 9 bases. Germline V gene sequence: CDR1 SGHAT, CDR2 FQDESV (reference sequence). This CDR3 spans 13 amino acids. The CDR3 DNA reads TGTGTCAGCAGACTAGCGGTGGGGAATGAGCAGTTCTTC. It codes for CVSRLAVGNEQFF.

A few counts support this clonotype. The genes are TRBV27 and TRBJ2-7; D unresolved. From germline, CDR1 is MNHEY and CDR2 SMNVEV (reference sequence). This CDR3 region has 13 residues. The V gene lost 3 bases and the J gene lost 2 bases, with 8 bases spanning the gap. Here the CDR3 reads CASSFSAAYEQYF. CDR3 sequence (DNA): TGTGCCAGCAGTTTCTCGGCCGCCTACGAGCAGTACTTC.

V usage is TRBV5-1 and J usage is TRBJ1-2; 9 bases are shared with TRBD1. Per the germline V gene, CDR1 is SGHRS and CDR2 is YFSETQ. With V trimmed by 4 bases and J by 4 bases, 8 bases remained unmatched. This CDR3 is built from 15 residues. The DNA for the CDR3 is TGCGCCAGCAGCCGAGACAGGGGGGAGACCTATGGCTACACCTTC. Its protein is CASSRDRGETYGYTF.

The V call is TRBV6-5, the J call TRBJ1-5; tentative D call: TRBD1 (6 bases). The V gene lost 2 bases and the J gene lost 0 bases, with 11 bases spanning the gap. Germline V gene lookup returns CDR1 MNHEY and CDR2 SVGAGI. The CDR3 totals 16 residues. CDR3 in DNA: TGTGCCAGCAGTTACCGGGGGCCATATAGCAATCAGCCCCAGCATTTT. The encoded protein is CASSYRGPYSNQPQHF.

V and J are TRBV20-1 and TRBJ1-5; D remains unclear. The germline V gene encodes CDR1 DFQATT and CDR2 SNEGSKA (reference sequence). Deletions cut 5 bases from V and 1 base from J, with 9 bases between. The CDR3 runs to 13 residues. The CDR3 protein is CSARVASNQPQHF. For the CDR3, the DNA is TGCAGTGCTCGGGTGGCGAGCAATCAGCCCCAGCATTTT.

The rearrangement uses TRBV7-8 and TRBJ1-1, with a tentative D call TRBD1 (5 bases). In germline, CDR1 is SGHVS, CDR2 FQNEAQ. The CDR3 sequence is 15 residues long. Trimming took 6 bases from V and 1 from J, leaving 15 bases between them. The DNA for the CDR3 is TGTGCCAGCAGGCGCTACGGGGCATCGAACACTGAAGCTTTCTTT. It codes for CASRRYGASNTEAFF.

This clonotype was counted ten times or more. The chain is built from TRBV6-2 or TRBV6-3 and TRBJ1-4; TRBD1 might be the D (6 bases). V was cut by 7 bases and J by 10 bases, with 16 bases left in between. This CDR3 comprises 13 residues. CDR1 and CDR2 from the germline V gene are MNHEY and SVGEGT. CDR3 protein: CASNAGVSGKLFF. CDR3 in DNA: TGTGCCAGCAATGCAGGGGTATCTGGAAAACTGTTTTTT.

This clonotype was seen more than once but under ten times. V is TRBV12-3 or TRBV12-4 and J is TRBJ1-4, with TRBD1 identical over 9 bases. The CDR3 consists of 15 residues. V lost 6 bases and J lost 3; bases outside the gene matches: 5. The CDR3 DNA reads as TGTGCCAGCAGACCAGGGACAGGGCCTAATGAAAAACTGTTTTTT. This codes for CASRPGTGPNEKLFF.

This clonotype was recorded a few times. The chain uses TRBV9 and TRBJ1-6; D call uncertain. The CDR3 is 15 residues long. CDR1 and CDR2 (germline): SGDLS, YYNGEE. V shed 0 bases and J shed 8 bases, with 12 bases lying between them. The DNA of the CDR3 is TGTGCCAGCAGCGTAGGGTCCATGGCGGATTCACCCCTCCACTTT. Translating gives CASSVGSMADSPLHF.

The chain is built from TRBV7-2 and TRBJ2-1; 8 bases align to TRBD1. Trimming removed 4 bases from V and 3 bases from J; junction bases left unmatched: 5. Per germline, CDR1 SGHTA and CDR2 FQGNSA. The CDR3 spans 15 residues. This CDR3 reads CASSSRTGNYNEQFF. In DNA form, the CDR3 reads TGTGCCAGCAGCTCTAGGACAGGGAACTACAATGAGCAGTTCTTC.

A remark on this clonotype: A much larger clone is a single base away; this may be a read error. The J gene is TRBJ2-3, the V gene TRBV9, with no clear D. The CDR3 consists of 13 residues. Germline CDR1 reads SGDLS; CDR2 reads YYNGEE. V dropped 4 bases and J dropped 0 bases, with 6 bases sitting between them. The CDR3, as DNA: TGTGCCAGCAGCAAACAGAGCACAGATACGCAGTATTTT. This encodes CASSKQSTDTQYF.

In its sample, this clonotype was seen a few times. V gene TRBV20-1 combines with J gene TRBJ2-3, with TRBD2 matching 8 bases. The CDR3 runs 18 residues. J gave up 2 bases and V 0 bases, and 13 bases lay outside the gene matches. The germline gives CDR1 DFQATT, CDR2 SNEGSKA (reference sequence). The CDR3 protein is CSARDPAGGSDITDTQYF. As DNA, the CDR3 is TGCAGTGCTAGAGATCCGGCGGGGGGATCGGATATCACAGATACGCAGTATTTT.

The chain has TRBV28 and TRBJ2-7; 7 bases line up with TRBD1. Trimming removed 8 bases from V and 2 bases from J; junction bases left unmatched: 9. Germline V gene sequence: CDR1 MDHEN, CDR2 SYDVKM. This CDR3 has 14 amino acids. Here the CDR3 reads CASGNRGEPYEQYF. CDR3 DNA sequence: TGTGCCAGCGGTAACAGGGGCGAACCCTACGAGCAGTACTTC.

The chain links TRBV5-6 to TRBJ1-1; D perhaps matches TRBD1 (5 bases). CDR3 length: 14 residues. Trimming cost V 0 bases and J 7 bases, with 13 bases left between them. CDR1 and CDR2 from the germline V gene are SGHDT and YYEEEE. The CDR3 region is CASSLALGTIEAFF. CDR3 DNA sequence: TGTGCCAGCAGCTTGGCCTTAGGGACCATTGAAGCTTTCTTT.